Presented here are 31 T cell receptor beta chains from one specimen sequenced in a study of beta chain features in type 1 diabetes. Study conclusions and caveats: TCRB CDR3s were moderately but significantly shorter in Type 1 diabetes patients in all four CD4+ subsets.

The authors reverse transcribed all of the isolated RNA, so sequencing captured expressed TCRB transcripts. Generated by immunoSEQ multiplex PCR, the TCRdb table keeps only in-frame clones and is missing some. Among 240,000 or so clones listed, around 14% were seen once. For these TCRs, the target antigens are not known. Source material: naive CD4+ T cells from blood. The receptors derive from a man aged 30-40 years with type 1 diabetes.

The V call is TRBV19, the J call TRBJ1-2; tentatively, D is TRBD1 (6 bases). Germline values: CDR1 LNHDA, CDR2 SQIVND (reference sequence). Trimming left V 3 bases short and J 4 bases short, with 12 bases between. The CDR3 is made up of 14 amino acids. CDR3 DNA: TGTGCCAGTAGTATTACGGCAGGGGCCTATGGCTACACCTTC. This gives the protein CASSITAGAYGYTF.

This sequence joins TRBV7-9 and TRBJ2-3; no clear D. Trimming shortened V by 4 bases and J by 6 bases, and 8 bases separated the two germline ends. This CDR3 spans 12 amino acids. Per the germline V gene, CDR1 is SEHNR and CDR2 is FQNEAQ (reference sequence). This chain's CDR3 is CASSSAVDTQYF. DNA of the CDR3: TGTGCCAGCAGCTCCGCGGTGGATACGCAGTATTTT. Drawing the rest from reference TRBV7-9 and TRBJ2-3, the complete variable domain is DTGVSQNPRHKITKRGQNVTFRCDPISEHNRLYWYRQTLGQGPEFLTYFQNEAQLEKSRLLSDRFSAERPKGSFSTLEIQRTEQGDSAMYLCASSSAVDTQYFGPGTRLTVL.

This clone was counted a few times. The chain joins TRBV2 to TRBJ2-1; 7 bases line up with TRBD1. Unmatched junction bases numbered 7, after V lost 6 bases and J lost 2 bases. This CDR3 spans 15 amino acids. Germline lookup yields CDR1 SNHLY and CDR2 FYNNEI. CDR3 protein: CASSVGTAAYNEQFF. CDR3 sequence (DNA): TGTGCCAGCAGCGTCGGGACAGCAGCCTACAATGAGCAGTTCTTC.

V is TRBV7-9 and J is TRBJ2-7; 8 bases are shared with TRBD1. The CDR3 is made up of 15 amino acids. The germline V gene has CDR1 SEHNR and CDR2 FQNEAQ (reference sequence). V gave up 5 bases and J gave up 2 bases; unmatched junction bases: 8. CDR3 sequence (DNA): TGTGCCAGCAGCCCAGACGGGACAGGCCCCTACGAGCAGTACTTC. Residues: CASSPDGTGPYEQYF. Based on the CDR3 plus reference TRBV7-9 and TRBJ2-7, the full variable domain is DTGVSQNPRHKITKRGQNVTFRCDPISEHNRLYWYRQTLGQGPEFLTYFQNEAQLEKSRLLSDRFSAERPKGSFSTLEIQRTEQGDSAMYLCASSPDGTGPYEQYFGPGTRLTVT.

This clone came up a few times. The chain has TRBV15 and TRBJ2-5; 11 bases are shared with TRBD2. The CDR3 is 17 residues long. CDR1 and CDR2 from the germline V gene are LNHNV and YYDKDF (reference sequence). The J segment lost 5 bases and the V segment lost 1 base, leaving 9 bases of the junction unmatched. The CDR3 loop reads CATSRGILAGVEETQYF. DNA of the CDR3: TGTGCCACCAGCAGAGGTATACTAGCGGGGGTGGAGGAGACCCAGTACTTC.

This sequence joins TRBV19 and TRBJ1-3, with 7 nucleotides matching TRBD1. The CDR3 runs 14 residues. Germline values: CDR1 LNHDA, CDR2 SQIVND (reference sequence). After removal of 5 bases from V and 8 bases from J, the junction contained 9 bases not matched to a gene. DNA of the CDR3: TGTGCCAGTAGTCGACAGGGCTTTATAGACACCATATATTTT. Amino acid sequence: CASSRQGFIDTIYF.

The J gene is TRBJ2-1, the V gene TRBV29-1; 10 bases are a match to TRBD1. The CDR3 totals 14 residues. V gave up 6 bases and J gave up 2 bases; unmatched junction bases: 4. In germline, CDR1 is SQVTM, CDR2 ANQGSEA. The CDR3 DNA sequence: TGCAGCGTGGGACAGGGGTTCGCCTACAATGAGCAGTTCTTC. It yields the protein CSVGQGFAYNEQFF.

This clone was found a few times. The CDR3 DNA is TGTGCCAGCAGTGTACAGGGGCTGAACACTGAAGCTTTCTTT. It codes for CASSVQGLNTEAFF. The gene calls are TRBV27 and TRBJ1-1; 7 nucleotides line up with TRBD1. Germline-derived CDR1 and CDR2 are MNHEY and SMNVEV (reference sequence). CDR3 length: 14 residues. The V and J ends lost 5 bases and 0 bases, in that order; junction bases with no gene match: 3.

The genes are TRBV4-1 and TRBJ2-3; 12 bases align to TRBD2. Trimming removed 10 bases from V and 0 bases from J; junction bases left unmatched: 8. CDR1 and CDR2 from the germline V gene are MGHRA and YSYEKL. The CDR3 has 16 residues. As DNA, the CDR3 is TGCGCCACAAGGACTAGCGGGGCGCTTAGCACAGATACGCAGTATTTT. Translation gives CATRTSGALSTDTQYF.

CDR3: CAWRVSDSVNSPLHF. The CDR3, as DNA: TGTGCCTGGAGGGTATCGGACAGCGTTAATTCACCCCTCCACTTT. V gene TRBV30 combines with J gene TRBJ1-6, with a tentative D call TRBD1 (6 bases). Trimming took 3 bases from V and 6 from J, leaving 15 bases between them. Germline lookup yields CDR1 GTSNPN and CDR2 SVGIG (reference sequence). The CDR3 totals 15 residues.

The table lists this clone with a few counts. This sequence joins TRBV29-1 and TRBJ1-2; D remains unclear. CDR1 and CDR2 (germline): SQVTM, ANQGSEA. The CDR3 runs to 12 residues. The CDR3 sequence is CTAWEGNWGYTF. The DNA of the CDR3 is TGCACCGCCTGGGAGGGCAACTGGGGCTACACCTTC.

Worth noting for this clone: Additional DNA sequences in this sample encode the identical CDR3. V gene TRBV19 combines with J gene TRBJ2-7; TRBD2 matches 8 bases. There are 11 residues in the CDR3. Germline values: CDR1 LNHDA, CDR2 SQIVND (reference sequence). This CDR3 is CASGDSYEQYF. The CDR3 DNA sequence: TGTGCTAGCGGGGACTCCTACGAGCAGTACTTC.

The chain joins TRBV7-2 to TRBJ1-2; a weak D match, TRBD1 (6 bases). Germline CDR1 reads SGHTA; CDR2 reads FQGNSA. The V and J ends lost 1 base and 14 bases respectively, with 14 bases between them. The CDR3 totals 12 residues. The CDR3 loop is CASSLEGRGGTF. As DNA, the CDR3 is TGTGCCAGCAGCTTAGAAGGCAGGGGTGGAACCTTC.

This clone was counted between two and nine times. The chain employs TRBV5-4 and TRBJ2-3; D remains ambiguous. Germline V gene sequence: CDR1 SGHNT, CDR2 YYREEE (reference sequence). Trimming removed 0 bases from V and 4 bases from J, with 6 bases in between. CDR3 length: 13 amino acids. The CDR3 nucleotides are TGTGCCAGCAGCTTGGATCAGGCAGATACGCAGTATTTT. Protein sequence: CASSLDQADTQYF.

The sample holds many counts of this clone. J is TRBJ2-4 and V is TRBV13; tentative D call: TRBD2 (5 bases). CDR3 length: 14 residues. V was clipped by 6 bases and J by 0 bases, with 9 bases between them. Germline loops: CDR1 PRHDT, CDR2 FYEKMQ (reference sequence). The CDR3 loop reads CASRTGLAKNIQYF. The CDR3 region has the DNA TGTGCCAGCAGGACGGGGTTAGCCAAAAACATTCAGTACTTC. The complete variable domain, with remaining parts taken from reference TRBV13 and TRBJ2-4, reads AAGVIQSPRHLIKEKRETATLKCYPIPRHDTVYWYQQGPGQDPQFLISFYEKMQSDKGSIPDRFSAQQFSDYHSELNMSSLELGDSALYFCASRTGLAKNIQYFGAGTRLSVL.

V and J are TRBV6-6 and TRBJ2-7; 9 bases are shared with TRBD1. Trimming at V came to 4 bases and at J to 0 bases, leaving 4 bases not matched to a gene. CDR1 is MNHNY and CDR2 is SVGAGI in the germline V gene (reference sequence). The CDR3 sequence is 15 residues long. The CDR3 protein is CASSSTGGISYEQYF. In nucleotides, the CDR3 is TGTGCCAGCAGTTCGACAGGGGGGATCTCCTACGAGCAGTACTTC.

The chain recombines TRBV5-1 with TRBJ2-5, with D maybe TRBD2 (5 bases). This CDR3 region has 16 residues. Germline-derived CDR1 and CDR2 are SGHRS and YFSETQ. Trimming stripped 1 base from V and 4 bases from J, with 17 bases between. CDR3 coding DNA: TGCGCCAGCAGCTTGACCGGACTCCCTGGAGGAGAGACCCAGTACTTC. It translates to CASSLTGLPGGETQYF.

The V and J genes are TRBV11-2 and TRBJ2-7; D uncertain. Trimming pared 1 base from V and 2 bases from J, leaving 9 bases between. The CDR3 is 14 amino acids. Germline CDR1 SGHAT, CDR2 FQNNGV. The CDR3 loop reads CASSLGGLTYEQYF. As DNA, the CDR3 is TGTGCCAGCAGCTTAGGTGGGCTAACCTACGAGCAGTACTTC.

V and J are TRBV7-8 and TRBJ2-7; TRBD2 matches 11 bases. The length of the CDR3 is 14 residues. Germline V gene data show CDR1 as SGHVS and CDR2 as FQNEAQ. The V and J ends lost 5 bases and 2 bases, in that order; junction bases with no gene match: 2. The CDR3 is CASSGLAGPYEQYF. The CDR3, as DNA: TGTGCCAGCAGCGGACTAGCGGGTCCCTACGAGCAGTACTTC.

The chain is built from TRBV4-1 and TRBJ2-7; TRBD1 matches 9 bases. Germline loops: CDR1 MGHRA, CDR2 YSYEKL. Trimming removed 2 bases from V and 3 bases from J; junction bases left unmatched: 8. This CDR3 has 16 amino acids. This chain's CDR3 is CASSQYGTGSRYEQYF. The DNA for the CDR3 is TGCGCCAGCAGCCAATATGGGACAGGGTCCCGCTACGAGCAGTACTTC.

This chain links TRBV4-1 with TRBJ2-4; a possible D gene is TRBD1 (5 bases). This CDR3 comprises 15 residues. CDR1 MGHRA and CDR2 YSYEKL come from the germline V gene. V lost 0 bases to trimming and J lost 4 bases, with 10 bases between them. CDR3 sequence: CASSQEWGAKNIQYF. The CDR3 DNA reads as TGCGCCAGCAGCCAAGAGTGGGGCGCGAAAAACATTCAGTACTTC.

The chain recombines TRBV30 with TRBJ2-5, with TRBD1 identical over 8 bases. The assigned J gene may be wrong: the sequence end matches TRBJ2-7 better. Germline loops: CDR1 GTSNPN, CDR2 SVGIG (reference sequence). This CDR3 has 12 residues. CDR3 protein: CAWSLTGGEQYF. The CDR3 DNA is TGTGCCTGGAGTTTAACAGGGGGCGAGCAGTACTTC.

The chain combines TRBV7-9 with TRBJ1-6, with D perhaps TRBD1 (6 bases). CDR1 is SEHNR, CDR2 FQNEAQ, per germline (reference sequence). Deletions cut 3 bases from V and 6 bases from J, with 9 bases between. The CDR3 is 14 residues long. The CDR3 is CASSFGRGNSPLHF. As DNA, the CDR3 is TGTGCCAGCAGCTTTGGCAGGGGTAATTCACCCCTCCACTTT.

The chain couples TRBV5-1 to TRBJ2-7, with D unresolved. Germline CDR1 reads SGHRS; CDR2 reads YFSETQ. The CDR3 totals 16 residues. Between the trimmed V and J ends, which lost 5 bases and 0 bases, there was a span of 18 bases. The CDR3 DNA is TGCGCCAGCAGGCCAGATCCTGCGCGGTTCTCCTACGAGCAGTACTTC. Translation gives CASRPDPARFSYEQYF.

This clone came up a few times. The V call is TRBV6-1, the J call TRBJ1-2; 7 bases are a match to TRBD1. Looked up from germline, CDR1 is MNHNS and CDR2 is SASEGT. CDR3 size: 13 residues. The ends lost 9 bases at V and 3 bases at J; junction bases unmatched: 7. CDR3 DNA: TGTGCCAGTAGGGAGAGGGGGCACTATGGCTACACCTTC. This translates into CASRERGHYGYTF.

This chain uses TRBV10-3 with TRBJ2-7, with TRBD2 identical over 7 bases. The J segment lost 4 bases and the V segment lost 1 base, leaving 4 bases of the junction unmatched. Germline CDR1 is ENHRY and CDR2 is SYGVKD. The CDR3 loop spans 14 amino acids. As DNA, the CDR3 is TGTGCCATCAGTGAGTTCAGGGAGGGATACGAGCAGTACTTC. Its translation: CAISEFREGYEQYF.

The chain combines TRBV7-9 with TRBJ1-2; 7 nucleotides align to TRBD1. The CDR3 sequence is 14 residues long. Germline V lookup: CDR1 SEHNR, CDR2 FQNEAQ (reference sequence). V trimming: 5 bases; J trimming: 4 bases; junction bases outside the gene matches: 7. CDR3 in DNA: TGTGCCAGCAGCATTCCGGGACAGCCCTATGGCTACACCTTC. Protein sequence: CASSIPGQPYGYTF.

The chain uses TRBV9 and TRBJ2-7; no clear D. CDR1 and CDR2 from the germline V gene are SGDLS and YYNGEE. V gave up 4 bases and J gave up 7 bases, with 18 bases separating them. The CDR3 length is 14 residues. For the CDR3, the DNA is TGTGCCAGCAGCCCCGACACCGTACGCCAGGAGCAGTACTTC. Its translation: CASSPDTVRQEQYF.

The genes are TRBV7-2 and TRBJ1-2; D is possibly TRBD1 (6 bases). CDR3 size: 14 residues. Germline values: CDR1 SGHTA, CDR2 FQGNSA. V shed 5 bases and J shed 4 bases, with 14 bases lying between them. CDR3 sequence reads: CASSPSTGFYGYTF. DNA for the CDR3: TGTGCCAGCAGCCCTAGCACAGGGTTCTATGGCTACACCTTC.

The chain is built from TRBV7-9 and TRBJ2-3; TRBD2 aligns across 11 bases. The CDR3 extends over 16 amino acids. Germline V gene data show CDR1 as SEHNR and CDR2 as FQNEAQ (reference sequence). The trim removed 1 base at V and 10 bases at J, leaving 10 bases unmatched. CDR3 bases: TGTGCCAGCAGCTTAGGCGCTAGCGGGGGGATCTCGGCGCAGTATTTT. Its protein is CASSLGASGGISAQYF. The full variable domain, rest sourced from reference TRBV7-9 and TRBJ2-3, is DTGVSQNPRHKITKRGQNVTFRCDPISEHNRLYWYRQTLGQGPEFLTYFQNEAQLEKSRLLSDRFSAERPKGSFSTLEIQRTEQGDSAMYLCASSLGASGGISAQYFGPGTRLTVL.

This clone was seen a few times. CDR3 sequence reads: CSVIGANTGELFF. The DNA of the CDR3 is TGCAGCGTTATCGGGGCGAACACCGGGGAGCTGTTTTTT. The chain couples TRBV29-1 to TRBJ2-2; possibly TRBD2 for D (5 bases). Germline V CDR1 and CDR2: SQVTM, ANQGSEA. The CDR3 totals 13 residues. V was clipped by 5 bases and J by 0 bases, with 7 bases between them.